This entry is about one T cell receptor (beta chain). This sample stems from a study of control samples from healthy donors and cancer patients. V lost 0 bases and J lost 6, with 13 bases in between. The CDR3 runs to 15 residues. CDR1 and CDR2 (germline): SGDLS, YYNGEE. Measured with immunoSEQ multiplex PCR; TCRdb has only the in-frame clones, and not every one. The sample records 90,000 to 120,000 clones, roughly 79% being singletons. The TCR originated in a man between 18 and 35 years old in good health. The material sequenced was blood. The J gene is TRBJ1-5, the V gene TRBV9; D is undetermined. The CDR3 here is CASSVAPEGSQPQHF. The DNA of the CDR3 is TGTGCCAGCAGCGTAGCTCCGGAGGGAAGTCAGCCCCAGCATTTT.